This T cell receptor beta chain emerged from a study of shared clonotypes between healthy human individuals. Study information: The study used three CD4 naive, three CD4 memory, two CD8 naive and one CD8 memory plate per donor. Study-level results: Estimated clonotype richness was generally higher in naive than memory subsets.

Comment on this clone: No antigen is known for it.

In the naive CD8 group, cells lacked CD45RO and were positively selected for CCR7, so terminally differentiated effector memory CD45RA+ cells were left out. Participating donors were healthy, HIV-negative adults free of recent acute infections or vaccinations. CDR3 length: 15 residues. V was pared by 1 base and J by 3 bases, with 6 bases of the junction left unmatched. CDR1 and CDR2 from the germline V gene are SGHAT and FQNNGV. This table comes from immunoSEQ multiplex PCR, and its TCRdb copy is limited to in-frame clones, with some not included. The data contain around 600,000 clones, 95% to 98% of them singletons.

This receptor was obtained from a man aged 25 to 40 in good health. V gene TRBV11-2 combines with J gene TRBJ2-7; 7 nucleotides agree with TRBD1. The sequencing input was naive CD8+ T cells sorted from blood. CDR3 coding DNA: TGTGCCAGCAGCTTAGGAGGGGGACAGTTCTACGAGCAGTACTTC. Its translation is CASSLGGGQFYEQYF.